Sequencing of this T cell receptor (beta chain) was carried out in a study of CXCR3-negative and CXCR3-positive naive CD8 T cells. Broader study findings: Surface CD5 was comparable between naive subsets; TCR strength was inferred from TRB CDR3 properties. CXCR3-positive naive cells had more hydrophobic TRB CDR3s than CXCR3-negative naive cells. Diversity in memory CD8+ cells fell much lower than the comparably high levels seen in both naive subsets.

Every CD8+ subset sample held 300,000 flow-sorted cells, done in triplicate. Cells that were CD45RO-CCR7+CD27+CD95- constituted naive CD8+ T cells. Preparation of TRB cDNA libraries relied on 5' RACE carrying UMI labels. No DNA is given; TCRdb re-called the 5' RACE reads and lists each CDR3 protein once. The clone table shows about 8,400 distinct CDR3 sequences, with the ten largest holding 1.5% to 2.5%. CDR3 size: 11 residues. Looked up from germline, CDR1 is SQVTM and CDR2 is ANQGSEA. On this clonotype: Its target is unknown.

The TCR sequence derives from a human donor in good health. Some clones in this sample may be carry-over from other donors' samples. The chain uses TRBV29-1 and TRBJ1-2. The sequencing sample was made of naive CXCR3+ CD8+ T cells from blood. Subset meaning: CD45RO-CCR7+CD27+CD95- naive CD8+ T cells expressing CXCR3 (TNR3+). CDR3 amino acids: CSVETSGGYTF.